Given below is one T cell receptor beta chain in context. What it binds is not known. The CDR3 consists of 15 residues. The germline gives CDR1 MNHNS, CDR2 SASEGT. Trimming shortened V by 7 bases and J by 3 bases, and 16 bases separated the two germline ends. The record originates from a study of cytomegalovirus exposure and HLA in healthy donors. Study details: About 85 million unique TCRs from HLA-typed donors were held in an early release of data.

Points from the study as a whole: Most observed TCR sequences were rare, whereas some public TCRs were detected in many donors.

PCR used 60 Vbeta primers and 13 Jbeta primers. Generated by immunoSEQ multiplex PCR, the TCRdb table keeps only in-frame clones and is missing some. This table has fewer than 75,000 clones, about 82% appearing once. The chain carries TRBV6-1 and TRBJ2-1, with D tentatively TRBD2 (6 bases). The TCR was taken from a young woman in good health and CMV-seronegative. The specimen sequenced was PBMCs. The CDR3 region is CASKLGLDDYNEQFF. In DNA form, the CDR3 reads TGTGCCAGCAAACTGGGACTTGACGACTACAATGAGCAGTTCTTC.